The 2 T cell receptor beta chains presented below share a single source sample, sequenced in a study of cytomegalovirus exposure and HLA in healthy donors. Amplification used 60 Vbeta primers and 13 Jbeta primers. Method: immunoSEQ multiplex PCR; TCRdb's copy keeps in-frame clones and lacks some. The sample lists around 100,000 clones; approximately 77% were seen once. Specimen: PBMCs. Source of these receptors: a male donor in good health and CMV-seropositive.

The chain links TRBV18 to TRBJ1-2; D remains ambiguous. V was trimmed by 2 bases and J by 2 bases, leaving 6 bases between them. In germline, CDR1 is KGHSH, CDR2 LQKENI. The CDR3 spans 13 residues. This CDR3 is CASSPEANYGYTF. The CDR3 DNA is TGTGCCAGCTCACCAGAGGCGAACTATGGCTACACCTTC. Full variable domain (remainder filled in from reference TRBV18 and TRBJ1-2): NAGVMQNPRHLVRRRGQEARLRCSPMKGHSHVYWYRQLPEEGLKFMVYLQKENIIDESGMPKERFSAEFPKEGPSILRIQQVVRGDSAAYFCASSPEANYGYTFGSGTRLTVV.

The chain couples TRBV9 to TRBJ2-1; 8 nucleotides line up with TRBD2. Germline CDR1 and CDR2: SGDLS and YYNGEE. This CDR3 has 13 amino acids. After removal of 3 bases from V and 6 bases from J, the junction contained 2 bases not matched to a gene. Here the CDR3 DNA reads TGTGCCAGCAGCGCAGGGACTAGCAATGAGCAGTTCTTC. Translating it yields CASSAGTSNEQFF.